This entry concerns a single TCR beta chain. This record belongs to a study of untreated major depressive disorder. Data came from immunoSEQ multiplex PCR; TCRdb stores just in-frame clones and leaves some out. In the table there are about 21,000 clones, around 93% of which are singletons. CDR3 size: 13 residues. The germline gives CDR1 SNHLY, CDR2 FYNNEI. V was trimmed by 5 bases and J by 7 bases, leaving 12 bases between them. This clonotype was obtained from a man aged 30-40 years in good health. The chain carries TRBV2 and TRBJ2-1; unclear D gene. Sequences were obtained from CD4+ T cells from PBMCs. The CDR3 DNA is TGTGCCAGCAGTCGAGTCAGAGAAAATGAGCAGTTCTTC. Residues: CASSRVRENEQFF.